The clone carrying this T cell receptor (beta chain) came up many times. The data stem from a study of human T cells and chemical hapten exposure. Across the whole study: Patch tests of 0.01% DPC on the upper back were read at 6 days.

Documented time point: pre-sensitization, week 0. Treatment noted: therapeutic diphenylcyclopropenone sensitization with weekly scalp DPC. At every patch-test visit, blood was drawn before the patch test was applied. Original processing methods: Samples ranged from about 23,224 to 690,600 TCRs, with a median of approximately 96,000. From the RACE reads, TCRdb called clonotypes with MiXCR, one entry per CDR3 protein. The V and J calls were not made by the authors but by TCRdb's processing. The sample includes around 92,000 distinct CDR3 sequences, roughly 10% of them seen just once. Germline values: CDR1 SGHTA, CDR2 FQGTGA. The CDR3 runs to 13 residues. V was trimmed by 4 bases and J by 6 bases, leaving 7 bases between them.

The sequenced sample was whole blood, obtained in connection with sensitization to the hapten diphenylcyclopropenone (DPC). The gene calls are TRBV7-3 and TRBJ1-6, with D hard to call. This clonotype was sampled from a woman aged 60-75 years with alopecia areata. Some clones in this sample may be carry-over from other donors' samples. The CDR3 DNA reads as TGTGCCAGCAGCTCCCTATTTAATTCACCCCTCCACTTT. Translation gives CASSSLFNSPLHF.